The 18 T cell receptor beta chains below were found in one sample sequenced in a study of shared clonotypes between healthy human individuals. Profiled with immunoSEQ multiplex PCR; TCRdb holds only in-frame clones, not every one. The data contain over a million clones, 96% of them singletons. The specimen was naive CD4+ T cells sorted from blood. Subset described: CD45RA+ positively selected. These receptors all stem from a man aged 25 to 45 in good health.

CDR3 amino acids: CASSSRWGEAFF. CDR3 bases: TGTGCCAGTAGTTCCCGGTGGGGGGAAGCTTTCTTT. The chain employs TRBV19 and TRBJ1-1, with D perhaps TRBD1 (5 bases). Per germline, CDR1 LNHDA and CDR2 SQIVND (reference sequence). The CDR3 contains 12 residues. V lost 5 bases and J 8 bases, leaving 12 bases between the germline ends.

This clone was recorded only once. This CDR3 reads CASSLAPGTSGRGGRETQYF. CDR3 bases: TGTGCCAGCAGCTTGGCGCCGGGGACTAGCGGGAGGGGAGGTCGAGAGACCCAGTACTTC. The chain carries TRBV5-5 and TRBJ2-5; 16 bases are a match to TRBD2. Losses at the gene ends were 0 bases for V and 4 bases for J; bases not matched to a gene: 12. This CDR3 comprises 20 residues. Per the germline V gene, CDR1 is SGHKS and CDR2 is YYEKEE (reference sequence). The full variable domain, in which reference TRBV5-5 and TRBJ2-5 provide the parts outside the CDR3, is DAGVTQSPTHLIKTRGQQVTLRCSPISGHKSVSWYQQVLGQGPQFIFQYYEKEERGRGNFPDRFSARQFPNYSSELNVNALLLGDSALYLCASSLAPGTSGRGGRETQYFGPGTRLLVL.

The gene calls are TRBV28 and TRBJ1-1; D is unresolved. Germline lookup yields CDR1 MDHEN and CDR2 SYDVKM. The CDR3 has 12 residues. V shed 6 bases and J shed 7 bases, with 12 bases lying between them. The CDR3, as DNA: TGTGCCAGCAGGACTCCGGGTCTTGAAGCTTTCTTT. It is translated as CASRTPGLEAFF.

V gene TRBV10-1 combines with J gene TRBJ2-1; 8 bases fit TRBD2. Germline assignment: CDR1 WNHNN and CDR2 SYGVQD (reference sequence). This CDR3 is built from 16 residues. The junction had 11 bases not matched to a gene; V was cut back by 3 bases and J by 7 bases. The chain's CDR3 is CASSDSGEGPLNEQFF. The DNA for the CDR3 is TGCGCCAGCAGTGATAGCGGGGAGGGCCCTCTAAATGAGCAGTTCTTC.

Regarding this clone: One junction end disagrees with the germline gene, perhaps due to a read error. V usage is TRBV30 and J usage is TRBJ1-5; D is uncertain. The CDR3 consists of 15 residues. The germline gives CDR1 GTSNPN, CDR2 SVGIG (reference sequence). The CDR3, as DNA: TGTGCCTGGGGTGTAGACACGTTGATCAATCAGCCCCAGCATTTT. Translated: CAWGVDTLINQPQHF.

The chain links TRBV19 to TRBJ2-6, with TRBD1 matching over 7 bases. The length of the CDR3 is 18 residues. The junction had 11 bases not matched to a gene; V was cut back by 6 bases and J by 0 bases. Germline V gene sequence: CDR1 LNHDA, CDR2 SQIVND (reference sequence). The CDR3 DNA reads TGTGCCAGTAGGAACAGGGGTGGGGCCAGCTCTGGGGCCAACGTCCTGACTTTC. It translates to CASRNRGGASSGANVLTF.

The rearrangement links TRBV9 to TRBJ2-7; D unresolved. CDR3 length: 16 residues. Germline CDR1 SGDLS, CDR2 YYNGEE. Trimming removed 0 bases from V and 1 base from J, with 14 bases in between. CDR3 residues: CASSVGFRPASYEQYF. The CDR3 DNA reads as TGTGCCAGCAGCGTAGGGTTTAGACCGGCTTCCTACGAGCAGTACTTC.

This clone came up once. This sequence joins TRBV7-3 and TRBJ2-3; 8 positions agree with TRBD2. Unmatched junction bases numbered 15, after V lost 5 bases and J lost 8 bases. Looked up from germline, CDR1 is SGHTA and CDR2 is FQGTGA. CDR3 length: 16 residues. The CDR3 region has the DNA TGTGCCAGCAGCCCCCACTCGGGGGGGGGAATTAGTACGCAGTATTTT. This codes for CASSPHSGGGISTQYF.

This clone was detected only once. V is TRBV23-1 and J is TRBJ1-3, with 8 bases fitting TRBD1. TRBV23-1 is given ORF status, its function remaining uncertain. This CDR3 comprises 21 residues. Trimming cost V 9 bases and J 0 bases; bases outside gene matches: 25. The CDR3 sequence: CARTPTGDLRVRRSSGNTIYF. In nucleotides, the CDR3 is TGCGCCAGGACTCCGACAGGGGACCTCCGAGTCCGCCGTAGCTCTGGAAACACCATATATTTT.

V usage is TRBV28 and J usage is TRBJ2-7; TRBD2 matches 7 bases. Germline trimming cut 3 bases from V and 1 base from J; bases unmatched to any gene: 15. Germline CDR1 and CDR2: MDHEN and SYDVKM. This CDR3 comprises 18 residues. CDR3 DNA: TGTGCCAGCAGTTTTTCCCCTCTCCTAGCGGTATTTTCCTACGAGCAGTACTTC. Translation: CASSFSPLLAVFSYEQYF.

This chain joins TRBV7-8 and TRBJ2-1, with D tentatively TRBD1 or TRBD2 (5 bases each). V lost 4 bases and J lost 6, with 16 bases in between. The V gene's germline CDR1 is SGHVS and CDR2 FQNEAQ. The CDR3 runs to 15 residues. The CDR3 coding sequence is TGTGCCAGCAGCTGGGACCTCTGGGTCGGCAATGAGCAGTTCTTC. Translated, it gives CASSWDLWVGNEQFF.

The chain has TRBV5-6 and TRBJ1-2; D call uncertain. Trimming stripped 4 bases from V and 8 bases from J, with 12 bases between. The CDR3 is 12 residues long. Germline lookup yields CDR1 SGHDT and CDR2 YYEEEE. The CDR3 region has the DNA TGTGCCAGCAGCCTAGATCTTAGGGGCTACACCTTC. This gives the protein CASSLDLRGYTF. Variable domain in full (rest from reference TRBV5-6 and TRBJ1-2): DAGVTQSPTHLIKTRGQQVTLRCSPKSGHDTVSWYQQALGQGPQFIFQYYEEEERQRGNFPDRFSGHQFPNYSSELNVNALLLGDSALYLCASSLDLRGYTFGSGTRLTVV.

This clone has a handful of counts. This specimen includes other DNA sequences encoding the same CDR3. This chain links TRBV19 with TRBJ2-3, with a possible D match to TRBD2 (5 bases). The length of the CDR3 is 14 residues. CDR1 LNHDA and CDR2 SQIVND come from the germline V gene (reference sequence). The V and J ends lost 1 base and 2 bases respectively, with 7 bases between them. The CDR3 sequence: CASSIGLSTDTQYF. CDR3 coding DNA: TGTGCCAGTAGTATAGGACTATCCACAGATACGCAGTATTTT.

The chain has TRBV2 and TRBJ2-3; no reliable D call. Trimming pared 8 bases from V and 2 bases from J, leaving 11 bases between. Germline values: CDR1 SNHLY, CDR2 FYNNEI. This CDR3 has 13 residues. The DNA of the CDR3 is TGTGCCAGCCTGGGCCTATCCACAGATACGCAGTATTTT. Translating it yields CASLGLSTDTQYF.

This chain links TRBV6-6 with TRBJ1-1, with D hard to call. Germline CDR1 is MNHNY and CDR2 is SVGAGI (reference sequence). Between the trimmed V and J ends, which lost 7 bases and 3 bases, there was a span of 12 bases. The CDR3 spans 13 residues. The CDR3, as DNA: TGTGCCAGCACTCGGGGAGTTGACACTGAAGCTTTCTTT. Its translation is CASTRGVDTEAFF.

The chain employs TRBV10-2 and TRBJ2-7; no clear D. The CDR3 totals 13 residues. Trimming removed 6 bases at V and 2 bases at J, with 11 bases between. From germline, CDR1 is WSHSY and CDR2 SAAADI. The CDR3 DNA follows: TGCGCCAGCAGCGTAGTTCAAGCCTACGAGCAGTACTTC. Its translation: CASSVVQAYEQYF.

The chain uses TRBV5-6 and TRBJ1-2; TRBD1 agrees at 7 bases. CDR1 is SGHDT, CDR2 YYEEEE, per germline. Unmatched junction bases numbered 3, after V lost 4 bases and J lost 3 bases. CDR3 length: 13 residues. The CDR3 is CASSPGQHYGYTF. The CDR3 DNA sequence: TGTGCCAGCAGCCCGGGACAGCACTATGGCTACACCTTC.

The chain carries TRBV7-2 and TRBJ1-4, with no clear D. This CDR3 is built from 14 residues. Germline V gene data show CDR1 as SGHTA and CDR2 as FQGNSA. The germline V and J ends were trimmed by 5 bases and 7 bases, with 14 bases remaining between them. The CDR3 bases are TGTGCCAGCAGCCCATCAAGGGTCGGTGAAAAACTGTTTTTT. Translated, it gives CASSPSRVGEKLFF.